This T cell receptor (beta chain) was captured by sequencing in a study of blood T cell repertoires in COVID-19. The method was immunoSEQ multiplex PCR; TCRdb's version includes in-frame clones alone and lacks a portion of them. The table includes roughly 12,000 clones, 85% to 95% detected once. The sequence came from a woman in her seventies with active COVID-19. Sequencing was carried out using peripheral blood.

CDR3 in amino acids: CASSFPRALTGYLNTEAFF. The CDR3, as DNA: TGTGCCAGCAGTTTCCCACGAGCCCTCACAGGGTACTTGAACACTGAAGCTTTCTTT. V gene TRBV28 combines with J gene TRBJ1-1, with a tentative D call TRBD1 (6 bases). The CDR3 consists of 19 residues. Trimming took 3 bases from V and 0 from J, leaving 23 bases between them. Germline values: CDR1 MDHEN, CDR2 SYDVKM.